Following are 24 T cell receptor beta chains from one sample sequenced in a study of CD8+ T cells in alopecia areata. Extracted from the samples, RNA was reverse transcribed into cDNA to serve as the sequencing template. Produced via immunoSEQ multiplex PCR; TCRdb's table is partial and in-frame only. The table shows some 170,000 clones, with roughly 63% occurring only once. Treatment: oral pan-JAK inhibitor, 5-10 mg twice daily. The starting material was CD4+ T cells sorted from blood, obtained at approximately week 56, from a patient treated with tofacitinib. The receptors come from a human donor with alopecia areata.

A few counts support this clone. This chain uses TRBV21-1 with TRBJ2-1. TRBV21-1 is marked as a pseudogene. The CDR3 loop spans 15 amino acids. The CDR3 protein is CASSASPLSYNEQFF. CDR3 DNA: TGTGCCAGCAGCGCTTCACCGCTCTCCTACAATGAGCAGTTCTTC.

CDR3 amino acids: CASSVAPFAANTEAFF. The CDR3 nucleotides read TGTGCCAGCAGCGTAGCCCCGTTTGCAGCGAACACTGAAGCTTTCTTT. The chain recombines TRBV9 with TRBJ1-1; no definite D call. With 0 bases removed from V and 1 base from J, the gap between germline ends came to 13 bases. CDR1 is SGDLS, CDR2 YYNGEE, per germline. The CDR3 runs 16 residues.

CDR3 nucleotides: TGTGCCAGCAGCTTAAGCAGGGGGTATGGCTACACCTTC. Translated, it gives CASSLSRGYGYTF. This chain links TRBV7-2 with TRBJ1-2; 7 bases align to TRBD1. V trimming: 2 bases; J trimming: 5 bases; junction bases outside the gene matches: 2. In germline, CDR1 is SGHTA, CDR2 FQGNSA. The CDR3 consists of 13 residues.

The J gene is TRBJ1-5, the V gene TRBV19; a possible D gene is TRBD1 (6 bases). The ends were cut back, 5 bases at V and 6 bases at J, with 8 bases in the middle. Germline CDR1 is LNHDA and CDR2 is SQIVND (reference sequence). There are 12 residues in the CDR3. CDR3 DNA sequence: TGTGCCAGTAGTTTACAGGGTCAGCCCCAGCATTTT. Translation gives CASSLQGQPQHF.

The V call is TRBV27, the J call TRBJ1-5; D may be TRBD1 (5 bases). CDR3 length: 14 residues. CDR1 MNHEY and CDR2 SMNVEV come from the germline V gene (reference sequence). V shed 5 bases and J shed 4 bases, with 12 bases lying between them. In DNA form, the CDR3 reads TGTGCCAGCAGTCGGGAGGGGTATAATCAGCCCCAGCATTTT. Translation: CASSREGYNQPQHF.

The CDR3 DNA sequence: TGTGCCTGGAGTAGGGGGCAGGGTCACGAGCAGTACTTC. Residues: CAWSRGQGHEQYF. The V and J genes are TRBV30 and TRBJ2-7, with 7 bases matching TRBD1. The J segment lost 5 bases and the V segment lost 2 bases, leaving 6 bases of the junction unmatched. Germline lookup yields CDR1 GTSNPN and CDR2 SVGIG (reference sequence). The CDR3 runs to 13 residues.

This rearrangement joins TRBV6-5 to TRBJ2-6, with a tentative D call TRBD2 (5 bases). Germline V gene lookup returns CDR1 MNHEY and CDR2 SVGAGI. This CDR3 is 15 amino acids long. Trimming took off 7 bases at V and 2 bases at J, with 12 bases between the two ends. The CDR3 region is CASTPGVTGANVLTF. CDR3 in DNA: TGTGCCAGCACCCCCGGGGTTACTGGGGCCAACGTCCTGACTTTC.

The CDR3: CATSKGQGALNTQYF. CDR3 nucleotide sequence: TGTGCCACCAGCAAAGGACAGGGGGCTCTAAATACGCAGTATTTT. This chain connects TRBV15 to TRBJ2-3; TRBD1 matches at 11 bases. This CDR3 is 15 amino acids long. V lost 4 bases to trimming and J lost 7 bases; unmatched junction nucleotides: 7. Per germline, CDR1 LNHNV and CDR2 YYDKDF (reference sequence).

CDR3 region: CASSEAARGGQDTQYF. CDR3 DNA sequence: TGTGCCAGCAGTGAAGCGGCCCGGGGGGGCCAAGATACGCAGTATTTT. V gene TRBV2 combines with J gene TRBJ2-3, with 8 nucleotides matching TRBD2. CDR3 size: 16 residues. Germline V gene lookup returns CDR1 SNHLY and CDR2 FYNNEI. V lost 0 bases to trimming and J lost 5 bases; unmatched junction nucleotides: 7.

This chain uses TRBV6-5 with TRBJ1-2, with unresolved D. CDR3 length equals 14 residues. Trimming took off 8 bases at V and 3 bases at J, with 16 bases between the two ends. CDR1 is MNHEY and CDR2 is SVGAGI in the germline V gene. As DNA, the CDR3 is TGTGCCAGCGTGGCAGGAGGTCGTCACTATGGCTACACCTTC. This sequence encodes CASVAGGRHYGYTF.

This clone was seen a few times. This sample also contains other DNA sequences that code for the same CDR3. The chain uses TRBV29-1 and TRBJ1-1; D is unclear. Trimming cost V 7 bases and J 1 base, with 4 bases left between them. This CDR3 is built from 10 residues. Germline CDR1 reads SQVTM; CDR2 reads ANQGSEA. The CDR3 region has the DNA TGCAGCGCTCAGAACACTGAAGCTTTCTTT. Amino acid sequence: CSAQNTEAFF.

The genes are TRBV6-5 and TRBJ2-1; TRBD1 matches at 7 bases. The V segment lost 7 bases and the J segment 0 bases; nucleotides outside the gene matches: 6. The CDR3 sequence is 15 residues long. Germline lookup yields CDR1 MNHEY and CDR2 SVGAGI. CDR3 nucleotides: TGTGCCAGCACCGAGGGGGCACTCTCCTACAATGAGCAGTTCTTC. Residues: CASTEGALSYNEQFF.

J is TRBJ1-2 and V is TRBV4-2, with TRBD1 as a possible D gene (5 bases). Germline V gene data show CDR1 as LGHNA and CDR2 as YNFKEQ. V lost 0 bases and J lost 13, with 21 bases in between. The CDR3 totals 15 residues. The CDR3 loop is CASSQEGRGDAGSTF. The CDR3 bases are TGTGCCAGCAGCCAAGAAGGGAGAGGGGACGCCGGGTCCACCTTC.

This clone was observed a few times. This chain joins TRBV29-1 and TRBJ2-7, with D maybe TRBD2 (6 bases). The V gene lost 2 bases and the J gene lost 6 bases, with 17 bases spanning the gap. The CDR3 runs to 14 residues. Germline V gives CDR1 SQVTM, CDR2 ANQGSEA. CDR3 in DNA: TGCAGCGTTGAATCGGAGGGAACCAGCGGCGAGCAGTACTTC. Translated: CSVESEGTSGEQYF.

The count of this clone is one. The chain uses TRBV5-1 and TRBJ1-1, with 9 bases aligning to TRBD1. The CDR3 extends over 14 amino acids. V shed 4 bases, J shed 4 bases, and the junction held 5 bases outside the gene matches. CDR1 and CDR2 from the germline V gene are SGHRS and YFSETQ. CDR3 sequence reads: CASSAGQGRTEAFF. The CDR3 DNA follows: TGCGCCAGCAGCGCAGGACAGGGGCGCACTGAAGCTTTCTTT.

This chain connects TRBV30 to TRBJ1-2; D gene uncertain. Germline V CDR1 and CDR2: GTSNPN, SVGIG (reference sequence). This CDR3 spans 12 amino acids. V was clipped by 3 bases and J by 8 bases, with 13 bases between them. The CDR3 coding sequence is TGTGCCTGGAGGGAAAAGGCTCGGGGCTACACCTTC. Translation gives CAWREKARGYTF.

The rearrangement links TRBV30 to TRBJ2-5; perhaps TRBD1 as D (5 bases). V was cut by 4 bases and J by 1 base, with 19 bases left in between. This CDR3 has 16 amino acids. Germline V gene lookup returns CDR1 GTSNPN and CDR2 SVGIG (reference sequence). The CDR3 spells CAWKFAGNTFQETQYF. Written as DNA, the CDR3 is TGTGCCTGGAAGTTTGCAGGGAACACTTTCCAAGAGACCCAGTACTTC.

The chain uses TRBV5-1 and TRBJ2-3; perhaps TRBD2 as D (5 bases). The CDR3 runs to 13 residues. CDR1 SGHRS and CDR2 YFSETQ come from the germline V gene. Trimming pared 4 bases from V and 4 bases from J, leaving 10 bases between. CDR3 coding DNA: TGCGCCAGCAGCCCAGACTATTCAGATACGCAGTATTTT. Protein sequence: CASSPDYSDTQYF. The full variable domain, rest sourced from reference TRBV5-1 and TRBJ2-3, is KAGVTQTPRYLIKTRGQQVTLSCSPISGHRSVSWYQQTPGQGLQFLFEYFSETQRNKGNFPGRFSGRQFSNSRSEMNVSTLELGDSALYLCASSPDYSDTQYFGPGTRLTVL.

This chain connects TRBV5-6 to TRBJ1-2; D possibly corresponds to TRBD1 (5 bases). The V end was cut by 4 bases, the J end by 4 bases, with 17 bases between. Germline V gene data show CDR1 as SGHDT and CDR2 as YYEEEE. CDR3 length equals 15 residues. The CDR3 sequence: CASSPGPLRTYGYTF. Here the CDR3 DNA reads TGTGCCAGCAGCCCGGGACCCCTACGCACCTATGGCTACACCTTC.

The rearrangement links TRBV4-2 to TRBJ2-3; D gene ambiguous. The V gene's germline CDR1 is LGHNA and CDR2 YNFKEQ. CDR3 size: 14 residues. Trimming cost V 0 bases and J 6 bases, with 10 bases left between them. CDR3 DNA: TGTGCCAGCAGCCAAGATGGGATCTCGGATACGCAGTATTTT. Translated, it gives CASSQDGISDTQYF.

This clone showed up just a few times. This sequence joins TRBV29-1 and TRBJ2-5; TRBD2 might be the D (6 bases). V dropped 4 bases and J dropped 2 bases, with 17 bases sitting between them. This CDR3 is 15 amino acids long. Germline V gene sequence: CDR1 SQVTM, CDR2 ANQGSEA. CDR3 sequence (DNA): TGCAGCGTTGTCGGCGCCCGGGAGTCACAAGAGACCCAGTACTTC. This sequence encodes CSVVGARESQETQYF.

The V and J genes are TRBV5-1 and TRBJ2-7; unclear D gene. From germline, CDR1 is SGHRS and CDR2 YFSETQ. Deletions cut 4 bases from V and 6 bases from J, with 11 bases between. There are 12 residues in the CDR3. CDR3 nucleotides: TGCGCCAGCAGCCGAGAGCCAGGCGAGCAGTACTTC. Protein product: CASSREPGEQYF. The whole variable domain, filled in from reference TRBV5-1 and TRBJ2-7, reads KAGVTQTPRYLIKTRGQQVTLSCSPISGHRSVSWYQQTPGQGLQFLFEYFSETQRNKGNFPGRFSGRQFSNSRSEMNVSTLELGDSALYLCASSREPGEQYFGPGTRLTVT.

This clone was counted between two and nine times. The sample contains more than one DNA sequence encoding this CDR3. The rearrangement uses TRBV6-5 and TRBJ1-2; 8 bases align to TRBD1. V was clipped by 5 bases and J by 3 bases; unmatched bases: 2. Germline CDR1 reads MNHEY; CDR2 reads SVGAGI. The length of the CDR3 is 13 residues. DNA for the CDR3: TGTGCCAGCAGTCAGGGGGCCGACTATGGCTACACCTTC. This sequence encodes CASSQGADYGYTF.

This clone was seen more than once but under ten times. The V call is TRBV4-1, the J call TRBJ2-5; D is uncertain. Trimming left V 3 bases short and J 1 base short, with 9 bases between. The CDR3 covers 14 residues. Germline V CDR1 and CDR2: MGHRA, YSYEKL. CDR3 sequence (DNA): TGCGCCAGCAGCCATGGAGTGGGCCAAGAGACCCAGTACTTC. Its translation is CASSHGVGQETQYF.